This T cell receptor beta chain was recovered during a study of blood T cell repertoires in COVID-19. Study processing details: Researchers report that nucleated cell counts were estimated from reference gene primer amplification. Sequenced by immunoSEQ multiplex PCR; TCRdb stores in-frame clones only, minus some. V and J calls and clone size come straight from that table; D and trimming were deduced from the DNA. Here the sample spans 120,000 to 150,000 clones, approximately 87% being singletons. The CDR3 runs 15 residues. Germline CDR1 reads SGHTA; CDR2 reads FQGNSA. With 5 bases clipped from V and 1 base from J, the junction kept 6 bases outside the gene matches.

What was sequenced was peripheral blood. The origin of this receptor is a man aged 50 or older who had recovered from COVID-19. The rearrangement links TRBV7-2 to TRBJ1-2; 8 bases align to TRBD1. CDR3 DNA: TGTGCCAGCAGCGGACAGGGCCAATTTAACTATGGCTACACCTTC. This encodes CASSGQGQFNYGYTF.